A single sample is the source of the 28 T cell receptor beta chains below, sequenced in a study of Ad26.COV2.S vaccination and SARS-CoV-2 variants. Repertoires were generated with immunoSEQ multiplex PCR, while TCRdb's copy carries only in-frame clones and drops some. This table has hundreds of thousands of clones, about 93% appearing once. As to treatment: over 15 received Ad26.COV2.S at low or high dose, single or two shots; a few received placebo; per-sample allocation not given. The samples were gathered on day 63 after the first injection of vaccine or placebo. Specimen: peripheral blood, collected in a trial of Ad26.COV2.S vaccine versus placebo. All receptors come from a person aged 18 to 65 who received the Ad26.COV2.S COVID-19 vaccine or a placebo.

The chain links TRBV29-1 to TRBJ1-4; 11 bases fit TRBD1. Per germline, CDR1 SQVTM and CDR2 ANQGSEA. This CDR3 is built from 16 residues. Unmatched junction bases numbered 11, after V lost 5 bases and J lost 6 bases. The CDR3 DNA sequence: TGCAGCGTTTTAACCCCGGACAGGGGGCATTATGAAAAACTGTTTTTT. It specifies CSVLTPDRGHYEKLFF.

The chain has TRBV7-8 and TRBJ1-2, with D perhaps matching TRBD1 (5 bases). The CDR3 totals 13 residues. In germline, CDR1 is SGHVS, CDR2 FQNEAQ. Trimming pared 0 bases from V and 8 bases from J, leaving 10 bases between. The CDR3 DNA follows: TGTGCCAGCAGCTTAGCGGGGGTCTTGGGCTACACCTTC. Residues: CASSLAGVLGYTF. The full variable domain, rest sourced from reference TRBV7-8 and TRBJ1-2, is GAGVSQSPRYKVAKRGQDVALRCDPISGHVSLFWYQQALGQGPEFLTYFQNEAQLDKSGLPSDRFFAERPEGSVSTLKIQRTQQEDSAVYLCASSLAGVLGYTFGSGTRLTVV.

The chain couples TRBV29-1 to TRBJ2-3, with 8 bases aligning to TRBD2. V gave up 4 bases and J gave up 0 bases; unmatched junction bases: 15. CDR3 size: 18 residues. Germline V CDR1 and CDR2: SQVTM, ANQGSEA. This chain's CDR3 is CSVGPAGAMGGSTDTQYF. CDR3 coding DNA: TGCAGCGTTGGGCCAGCGGGGGCGATGGGGGGTAGCACAGATACGCAGTATTTT.

Note on this clone: Other DNA sequences within the sample encode an identical CDR3. The chain couples TRBV10-2 to TRBJ2-7; D remains unclear. Trimming pared 2 bases from V and 3 bases from J, leaving 2 bases between. This CDR3 spans 11 amino acids. Germline assignment: CDR1 WSHSY and CDR2 SAAADI. This CDR3 is CASSESYEQYF. For the CDR3, the DNA is TGCGCCAGCAGTGAGAGCTACGAGCAGTACTTC.

This chain uses TRBV4-3 with TRBJ1-5, with no clear D. This CDR3 spans 19 amino acids. Trimming stripped 0 bases from V and 1 base from J, with 19 bases between. Germline CDR1 reads LGHNA; CDR2 reads YSLEER. CDR3 loop: CASSQDFLVGEGSNQPQHF. CDR3 DNA sequence: TGCGCCAGCAGCCAAGACTTTCTTGTCGGAGAGGGCAGCAATCAGCCCCAGCATTTT.

The V gene is TRBV7-3, the J gene TRBJ2-2; 8 nucleotides line up with TRBD2. This CDR3 is 16 amino acids long. Germline V gives CDR1 SGHTA, CDR2 FQGTGA. J was trimmed by 4 bases and V by 1 base; bases with no gene match: 5. The CDR3 here is CASSLIAGGPTGELFF. Written as DNA, the CDR3 is TGTGCCAGCAGCTTAATTGCGGGAGGCCCCACCGGGGAGCTGTTTTTT.

V usage is TRBV27 and J usage is TRBJ2-3, with a possible D match to TRBD1 (6 bases). Germline CDR1 is MNHEY and CDR2 is SMNVEV (reference sequence). V was clipped by 8 bases and J by 3 bases, with 15 bases between them. CDR3 length equals 14 residues. CDR3 coding DNA: TGTGCCAGCTCCCTAGGGGGAAGGACAGATACGCAGTATTTT. Its protein product is CASSLGGRTDTQYF.

This sequence joins TRBV4-2 and TRBJ2-5, with D tentatively TRBD1 (6 bases). With 0 bases removed from V and 4 bases from J, the gap between germline ends came to 15 bases. Germline V gene sequence: CDR1 LGHNA, CDR2 YNFKEQ. There are 16 residues in the CDR3. The CDR3 loop reads CASSQEGSGVGETQYF. Written as DNA, the CDR3 is TGTGCCAGCAGCCAAGAAGGCTCAGGGGTGGGAGAGACCCAGTACTTC.

This sequence joins TRBV5-1 and TRBJ2-3, with 7 bases fitting TRBD2. J lost 10 bases, V lost 1 base, and 18 bases had no gene match. The CDR3 runs 17 residues. The V gene's germline CDR1 is SGHRS and CDR2 YFSETQ. The DNA of the CDR3 is TGCGCCAGCAGCTTGCGGCCCGTTTCTAGCGGTGTCAATGCGCAGTATTTT. Translation: CASSLRPVSSGVNAQYF.

The chain uses TRBV5-5 and TRBJ1-4; a weak D match, TRBD1 (5 bases). The CDR3 is 15 amino acids. The V end lost 6 bases, the J end lost 0 bases, and 12 bases lay between the germline ends. Germline CDR1 is SGHKS and CDR2 is YYEKEE (reference sequence). CDR3 in DNA: TGTGCCAGCACCACAGGACTCGCAACTAATGAAAAACTGTTTTTT. This sequence encodes CASTTGLATNEKLFF.

J is TRBJ2-1 and V is TRBV3-1 (or the pseudogene TRBV3-2); 11 bases match TRBD2. CDR1 and CDR2 (germline): LGHDT, YNNKEL (reference sequence). The junction had 8 bases not matched to a gene; V was cut back by 4 bases and J by 9 bases. The CDR3 length is 15 residues. The CDR3: CASSRPGTSGSEQFF. The CDR3 bases are TGTGCCAGCAGCCGACCCGGGACTAGCGGAAGTGAGCAGTTCTTC.

The chain joins TRBV19 to TRBJ1-4; 9 bases line up with TRBD1. This CDR3 contains 15 residues. Germline-derived CDR1 and CDR2 are LNHDA and SQIVND (reference sequence). V dropped 9 bases and J dropped 7; count of bases not matched to a gene: 12. CDR3 bases: TGTGCCAGCTCGACAGGGGGACGGCTGCGTGAAAAACTGTTTTTT. Its protein is CASSTGGRLREKLFF.

V gene TRBV6-5 combines with J gene TRBJ2-7; 7 nucleotides match TRBD1. Germline loops: CDR1 MNHEY, CDR2 SVGAGI. The CDR3 contains 13 residues. Trimming took 6 bases from V and 3 from J; bases not matched to a gene: 5. The CDR3 DNA reads as TGTGCCAGCAGCCGACAGGGAGTCTACGAGCAGTACTTC. Translating gives CASSRQGVYEQYF.

The rearrangement links TRBV12-5 to TRBJ2-1, with no clear D. Germline CDR1 reads LGHNT; CDR2 reads FRNRAP. Trimming left V 5 bases short and J 7 bases short, with 12 bases between. The CDR3 consists of 13 residues. This chain's CDR3 is CASGRSLGNEQFF. In DNA, the CDR3 is TGTGCTAGTGGTCGTTCCCTTGGTAATGAGCAGTTCTTC.

The chain couples TRBV5-4 to TRBJ1-1, with D unresolved. V gave up 0 bases and J gave up 3 bases, with 3 bases separating them. CDR1 and CDR2 from the germline V gene are SGHNT and YYREEE (reference sequence). This CDR3 region has 12 residues. CDR3 loop: CASSLVDTEAFF. CDR3 DNA: TGTGCCAGCAGCTTGGTCGACACTGAAGCTTTCTTT.

The rearrangement uses TRBV2 and TRBJ2-5; TRBD2 aligns across 9 bases. Germline CDR1 and CDR2: SNHLY and FYNNEI. V lost 2 bases, J lost 5 bases, and 9 bases stayed unmatched. The CDR3 covers 16 residues. CDR3 in DNA: TGTGCCAGCAGTGAACGTAGCGGGAGCGGTTTGGAGACCCAGTACTTC. Its protein is CASSERSGSGLETQYF.

DNA of the CDR3: TGCGCCAGCAGCCGGGACAGCCCCTATGGCTACACCTTC. Its protein is CASSRDSPYGYTF. V is TRBV5-1 and J is TRBJ1-2; 7 bases line up with TRBD1. Losses at the gene ends were 4 bases for V and 4 bases for J; bases not matched to a gene: 4. The CDR3 totals 13 residues. Germline CDR1 SGHRS, CDR2 YFSETQ.

The chain couples TRBV27 to TRBJ2-7; TRBD2 matches at 11 bases. The trim removed 0 bases at V and 6 bases at J, leaving 10 bases unmatched. The CDR3 has 17 amino acids. The V gene's germline CDR1 is MNHEY and CDR2 SMNVEV (reference sequence). CDR3 nucleotides: TGTGCCAGCAGTTTATCTCCCCCGGGGCTAGCGGGAGGCGAGCAGTACTTC. It specifies CASSLSPPGLAGGEQYF.

The J gene is TRBJ2-1, the V gene TRBV6-5; D gene unclear. The germline V gene encodes CDR1 MNHEY and CDR2 SVGAGI. This CDR3 has 13 residues. Trimming shortened V by 7 bases and J by 0 bases, and 7 bases separated the two germline ends. The CDR3 is CASTVSSYNEQFF. The CDR3 DNA reads TGTGCCAGCACGGTCTCCTCCTACAATGAGCAGTTCTTC.

J is TRBJ1-1 and V is TRBV5-4, with D unclear. The germline CDR1 and CDR2 sequences are SGHNT and YYREEE (reference sequence). The CDR3 has 12 residues. The V gene lost 4 bases and the J gene lost 2 bases, with 6 bases spanning the gap. In nucleotides, the CDR3 is TGTGCCAGCAGCCCGCGAAACACTGAAGCTTTCTTT. Amino acid sequence: CASSPRNTEAFF.

The chain employs TRBV19 and TRBJ1-1, with unresolved D. Trimming pared 8 bases from V and 1 base from J, leaving 8 bases between. This CDR3 is 12 amino acids long. CDR1 LNHDA and CDR2 SQIVND come from the germline V gene (reference sequence). CDR3 DNA: TGTGCCAGTGGACCAGCGAACACTGAAGCTTTCTTT. As protein: CASGPANTEAFF.

This clone turned up a few times. The chain recombines TRBV6-6 with TRBJ1-5; 7 positions agree with TRBD1. J was trimmed by 4 bases and V by 1 base; bases with no gene match: 1. The CDR3 is made up of 14 amino acids. Germline CDR1 is MNHNY and CDR2 is SVGAGI (reference sequence). This chain's CDR3 is CASSYLQGNQPQHF. CDR3 DNA: TGTGCCAGCAGTTACTTACAGGGGAATCAGCCCCAGCATTTT.

V is TRBV30 and J is TRBJ2-7; TRBD2 is a possible D gene (6 bases). CDR1 GTSNPN and CDR2 SVGIG come from the germline V gene (reference sequence). Trimming shortened V by 2 bases and J by 6 bases, and 8 bases separated the two germline ends. The CDR3 is 11 amino acids. The CDR3 coding sequence is TGTGCCTGGAGTAGGAGGGTCGAGCAGTACTTC. Encoded protein: CAWSRRVEQYF.

The chain carries TRBV19 and TRBJ2-7, with TRBD1 identical over 8 bases. CDR1 LNHDA and CDR2 SQIVND come from the germline V gene (reference sequence). Losses at the gene ends were 5 bases for V and 3 bases for J; bases not matched to a gene: 6. The CDR3 extends over 14 amino acids. DNA for the CDR3: TGTGCCAGTAGTTTTGGGACAGGCCGCTACGAGCAGTACTTC. Amino acids: CASSFGTGRYEQYF.

This rearrangement joins TRBV13 to TRBJ2-1; D is possibly TRBD2 (5 bases). Trimming pared 5 bases from V and 8 bases from J, leaving 10 bases between. This CDR3 is built from 12 residues. Germline V CDR1 and CDR2: PRHDT, FYEKMQ (reference sequence). CDR3 sequence: CASSLTRYEQFF. In nucleotides, the CDR3 is TGTGCCAGCAGCCTTACTAGATATGAGCAGTTCTTC.

V and J are TRBV30 and TRBJ1-3, with a weak D call TRBD1 (5 bases). The CDR3 is made up of 15 amino acids. With 3 bases removed from V and 1 base from J, the gap between germline ends came to 13 bases. Germline V gene lookup returns CDR1 GTSNPN and CDR2 SVGIG (reference sequence). For the CDR3, the DNA is TGTGCCTGGAGGGGGCAGGGTGGATCTGGAAACACCATATATTTT. Translated, it gives CAWRGQGGSGNTIYF. Full variable domain (missing parts from reference TRBV30 and TRBJ1-3): SQTIHQWPATLVQPVGSPLSLECTVEGTSNPNLYWYRQAAGRGLQLLFYSVGIGQISSEVPQNLSASRPQDRQFILSSKKLLLSDSGFYLCAWRGQGGSGNTIYFGEGSWLTVV.

V usage is TRBV9 and J usage is TRBJ1-1, with D possibly matching TRBD1 (6 bases). The V and J ends lost 3 bases and 4 bases respectively, with 16 bases between them. The length of the CDR3 is 15 residues. CDR1 and CDR2 (germline): SGDLS, YYNGEE. DNA of the CDR3: TGTGCCAGCAGCGCATTCAGGGGAGGGGGCACTGAAGCTTTCTTT. Protein product: CASSAFRGGGTEAFF.

The chain uses TRBV2 and TRBJ2-1; TRBD2 matches 8 bases. This CDR3 spans 13 amino acids. CDR1 is SNHLY, CDR2 FYNNEI, per germline. J was trimmed by 7 bases and V by 4 bases; bases with no gene match: 3. CDR3 sequence: CASSAERENEQFF. In DNA, the CDR3 is TGTGCCAGCAGTGCCGAGCGGGAGAATGAGCAGTTCTTC.